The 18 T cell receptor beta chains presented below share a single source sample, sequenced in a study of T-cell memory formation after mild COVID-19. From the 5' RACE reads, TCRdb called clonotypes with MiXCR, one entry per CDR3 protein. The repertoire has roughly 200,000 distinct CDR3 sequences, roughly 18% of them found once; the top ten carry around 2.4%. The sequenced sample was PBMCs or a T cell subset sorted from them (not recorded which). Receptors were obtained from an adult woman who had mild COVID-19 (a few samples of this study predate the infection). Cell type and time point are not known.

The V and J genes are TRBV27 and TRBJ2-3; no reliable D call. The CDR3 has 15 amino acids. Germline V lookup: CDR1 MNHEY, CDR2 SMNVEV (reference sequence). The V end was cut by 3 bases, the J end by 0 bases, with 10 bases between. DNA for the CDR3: TGTGCCAGCAGTTTCCGGCTCGCCAGCACAGATACGCAGTATTTT. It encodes CASSFRLASTDTQYF.

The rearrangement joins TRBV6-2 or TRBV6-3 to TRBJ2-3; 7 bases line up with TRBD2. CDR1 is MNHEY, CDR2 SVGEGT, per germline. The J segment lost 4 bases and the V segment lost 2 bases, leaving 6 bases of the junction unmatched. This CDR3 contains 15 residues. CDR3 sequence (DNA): TGTGCCAGCAGTTACGTGGGCGGGAGACCAGATACGCAGTATTTT. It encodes CASSYVGGRPDTQYF.

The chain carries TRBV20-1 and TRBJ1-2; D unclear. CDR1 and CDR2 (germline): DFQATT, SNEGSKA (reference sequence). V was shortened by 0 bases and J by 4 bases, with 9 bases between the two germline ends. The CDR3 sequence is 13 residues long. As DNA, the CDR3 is TGCAGTGCTAGAGATAGGACTCCCTATGGCTACACCTTC. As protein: CSARDRTPYGYTF.

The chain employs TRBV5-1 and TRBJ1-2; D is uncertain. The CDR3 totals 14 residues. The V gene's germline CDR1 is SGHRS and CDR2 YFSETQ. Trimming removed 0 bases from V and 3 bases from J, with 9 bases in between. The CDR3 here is CASSLDGSDYGYTF. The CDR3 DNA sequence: TGCGCCAGCAGCTTGGACGGAAGTGACTATGGCTACACCTTC.

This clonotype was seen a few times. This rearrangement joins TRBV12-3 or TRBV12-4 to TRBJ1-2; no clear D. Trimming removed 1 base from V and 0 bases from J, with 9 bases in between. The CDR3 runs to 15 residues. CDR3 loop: CASSLEGIPNYGYTF. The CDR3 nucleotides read TGTGCCAGCAGTTTAGAGGGCATACCTAACTATGGCTACACCTTC.

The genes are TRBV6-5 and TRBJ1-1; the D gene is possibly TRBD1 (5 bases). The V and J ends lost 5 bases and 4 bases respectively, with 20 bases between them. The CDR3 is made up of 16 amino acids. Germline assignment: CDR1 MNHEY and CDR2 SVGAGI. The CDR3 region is CASSPRDEDPFTEAFF. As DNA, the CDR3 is TGTGCCAGCAGTCCGAGGGACGAAGATCCATTCACTGAAGCTTTCTTT.

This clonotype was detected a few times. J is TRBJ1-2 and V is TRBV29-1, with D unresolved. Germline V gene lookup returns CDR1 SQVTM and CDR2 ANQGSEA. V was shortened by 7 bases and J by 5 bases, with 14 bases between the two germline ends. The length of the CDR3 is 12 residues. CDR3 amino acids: CSAEAPAYGYTF. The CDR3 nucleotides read TGCAGCGCCGAGGCCCCAGCGTATGGCTACACCTTC. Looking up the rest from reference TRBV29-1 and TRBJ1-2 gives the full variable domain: SAVISQKPSRDICQRGTSLTIQCQVDSQVTMMFWYRQQPGQSLTLIATANQGSEATYESGFVIDKFPISRPNLTFSTLTVSNMSPEDSSIYLCSAEAPAYGYTFGSGTRLTVV.

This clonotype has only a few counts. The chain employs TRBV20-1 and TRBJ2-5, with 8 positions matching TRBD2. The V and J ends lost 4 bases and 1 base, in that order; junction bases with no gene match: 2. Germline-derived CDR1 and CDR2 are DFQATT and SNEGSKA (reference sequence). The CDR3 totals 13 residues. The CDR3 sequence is CSATSGPQETQYF. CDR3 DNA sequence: TGCAGTGCTACTAGCGGGCCCCAAGAGACCCAGTACTTC.

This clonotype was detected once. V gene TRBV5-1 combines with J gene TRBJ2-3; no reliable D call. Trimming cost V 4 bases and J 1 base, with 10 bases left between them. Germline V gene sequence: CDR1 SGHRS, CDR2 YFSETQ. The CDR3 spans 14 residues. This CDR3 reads CASSPVTGTDTQYF. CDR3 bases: TGCGCCAGCAGCCCGGTTACAGGCACAGATACGCAGTATTTT.

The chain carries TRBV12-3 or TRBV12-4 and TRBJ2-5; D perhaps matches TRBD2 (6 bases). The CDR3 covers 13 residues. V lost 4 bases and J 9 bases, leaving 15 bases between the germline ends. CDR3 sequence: CASSSQIGEAQYF. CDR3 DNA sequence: TGTGCCAGCAGTTCACAGATCGGGGAGGCCCAGTACTTC.

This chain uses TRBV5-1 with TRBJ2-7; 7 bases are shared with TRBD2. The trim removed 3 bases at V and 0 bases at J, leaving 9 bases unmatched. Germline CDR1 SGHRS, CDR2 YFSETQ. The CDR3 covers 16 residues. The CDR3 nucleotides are TGCGCCAGCAGCTCCCTGACTAGCTTAAGCTCCTACGAGCAGTACTTC. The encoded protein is CASSSLTSLSSYEQYF.

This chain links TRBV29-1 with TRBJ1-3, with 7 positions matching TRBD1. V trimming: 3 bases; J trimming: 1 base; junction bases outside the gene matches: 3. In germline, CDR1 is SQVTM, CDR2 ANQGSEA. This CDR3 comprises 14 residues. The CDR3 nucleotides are TGCAGCGTTGAGAAGGGGGCTTCTGGAAACACCATATATTTT. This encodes CSVEKGASGNTIYF.

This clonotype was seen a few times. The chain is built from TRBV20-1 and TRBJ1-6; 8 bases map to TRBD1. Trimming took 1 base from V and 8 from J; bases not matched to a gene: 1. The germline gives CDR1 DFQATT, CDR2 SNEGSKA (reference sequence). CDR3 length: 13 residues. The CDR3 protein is CSARVQGDSPLHF. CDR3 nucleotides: TGCAGTGCTAGAGTACAGGGGGATTCACCCCTCCACTTT.

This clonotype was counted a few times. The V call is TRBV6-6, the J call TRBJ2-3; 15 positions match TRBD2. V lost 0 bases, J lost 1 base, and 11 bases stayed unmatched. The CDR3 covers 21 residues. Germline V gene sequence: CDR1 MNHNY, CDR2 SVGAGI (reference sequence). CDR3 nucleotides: TGTGCCAGCAGTTACTCCCGGACTAGCGGGGGGGCCTTCATTCGCACAGATACGCAGTATTTT. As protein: CASSYSRTSGGAFIRTDTQYF.

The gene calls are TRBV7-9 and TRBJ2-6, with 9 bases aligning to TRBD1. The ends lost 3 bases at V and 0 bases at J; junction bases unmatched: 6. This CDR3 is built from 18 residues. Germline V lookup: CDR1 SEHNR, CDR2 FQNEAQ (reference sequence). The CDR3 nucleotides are TGTGCCAGCAGCTTTCCGGGACAGGGCACCTCTGGGGCCAACGTCCTGACTTTC. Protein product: CASSFPGQGTSGANVLTF.

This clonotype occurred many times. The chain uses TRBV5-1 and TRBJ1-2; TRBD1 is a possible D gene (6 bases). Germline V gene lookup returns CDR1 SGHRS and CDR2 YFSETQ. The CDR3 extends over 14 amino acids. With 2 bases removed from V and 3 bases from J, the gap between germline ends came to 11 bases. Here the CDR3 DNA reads TGCGCCAGCAGCTTAACAGGGACGGACTATGGCTACACCTTC. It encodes CASSLTGTDYGYTF.

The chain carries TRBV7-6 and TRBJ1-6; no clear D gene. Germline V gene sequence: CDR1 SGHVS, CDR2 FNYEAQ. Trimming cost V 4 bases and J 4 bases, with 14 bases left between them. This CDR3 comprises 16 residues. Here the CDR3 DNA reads TGTGCCAGCAGCTCCGGACCTCTAATTTATAATTCACCCCTCCACTTT. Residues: CASSSGPLIYNSPLHF.

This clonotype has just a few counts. The CDR3 DNA is TGCAGCGTGGCCGGGACACCTACTTTCTTT. Protein: CSVAGTPTFF. V gene TRBV29-1 combines with J gene TRBJ1-1; maybe TRBD1 (6 bases). Germline V lookup: CDR1 SQVTM, CDR2 ANQGSEA. CDR3 size: 10 residues. Trimming removed 6 bases at V and 12 bases at J, with 14 bases between.